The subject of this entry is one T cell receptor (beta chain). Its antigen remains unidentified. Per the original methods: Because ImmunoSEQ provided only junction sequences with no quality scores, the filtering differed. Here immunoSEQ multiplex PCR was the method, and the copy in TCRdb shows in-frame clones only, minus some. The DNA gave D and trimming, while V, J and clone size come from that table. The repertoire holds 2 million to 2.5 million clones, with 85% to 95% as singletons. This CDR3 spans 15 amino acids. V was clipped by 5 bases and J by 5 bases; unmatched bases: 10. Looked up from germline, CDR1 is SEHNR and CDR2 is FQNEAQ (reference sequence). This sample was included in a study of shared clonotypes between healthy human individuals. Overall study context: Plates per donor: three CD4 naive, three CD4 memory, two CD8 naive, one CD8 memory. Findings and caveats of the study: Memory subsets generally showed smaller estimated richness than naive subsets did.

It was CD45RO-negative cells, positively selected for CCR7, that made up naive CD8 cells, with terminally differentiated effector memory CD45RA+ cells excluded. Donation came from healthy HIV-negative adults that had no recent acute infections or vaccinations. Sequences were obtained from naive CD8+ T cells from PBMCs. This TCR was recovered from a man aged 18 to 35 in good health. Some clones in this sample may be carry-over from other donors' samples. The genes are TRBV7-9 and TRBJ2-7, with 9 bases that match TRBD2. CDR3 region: CASSSSGTSFHEQYF. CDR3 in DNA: TGTGCCAGCAGCAGCTCCGGGACTAGCTTCCACGAGCAGTACTTC.